The T cell receptor (beta chain) described here comes from a study of CD8+CD57+ T cells in acquired aplastic anemia. CD8+CD57+ cell expansion had been shown by flow cytometry in patients chosen for sequencing. The CDR3 sequence is 11 residues long. Germline loops: CDR1 SEHNR, CDR2 FQNEAQ (reference sequence). V was clipped by 1 base and J by 3 bases, with 1 base between them. Investigators profiled TCR beta VDJ and CDR3 from genomic DNA template. One entry per CDR3 protein results from TCRdb running MiXCR on the reads. The repertoire consists of hundreds of thousands of distinct CDR3 sequences, with 56% occurring once and the leading ten covering 1.3%. This clonotype has ten or more counts.

The chain recombines TRBV7-9 with TRBJ2-7; no definite D call. This receptor was identified in a human donor with aplastic anemia. The sequenced sample consisted of sorted CD4+, CD8+, or CD8+CD57+ T cells (not recorded which) from PBMCs. The CDR3 reads CASSLVYEQYF. The CDR3 DNA reads as TGTGCCAGCAGCTTAGTCTACGAGCAGTACTTC.